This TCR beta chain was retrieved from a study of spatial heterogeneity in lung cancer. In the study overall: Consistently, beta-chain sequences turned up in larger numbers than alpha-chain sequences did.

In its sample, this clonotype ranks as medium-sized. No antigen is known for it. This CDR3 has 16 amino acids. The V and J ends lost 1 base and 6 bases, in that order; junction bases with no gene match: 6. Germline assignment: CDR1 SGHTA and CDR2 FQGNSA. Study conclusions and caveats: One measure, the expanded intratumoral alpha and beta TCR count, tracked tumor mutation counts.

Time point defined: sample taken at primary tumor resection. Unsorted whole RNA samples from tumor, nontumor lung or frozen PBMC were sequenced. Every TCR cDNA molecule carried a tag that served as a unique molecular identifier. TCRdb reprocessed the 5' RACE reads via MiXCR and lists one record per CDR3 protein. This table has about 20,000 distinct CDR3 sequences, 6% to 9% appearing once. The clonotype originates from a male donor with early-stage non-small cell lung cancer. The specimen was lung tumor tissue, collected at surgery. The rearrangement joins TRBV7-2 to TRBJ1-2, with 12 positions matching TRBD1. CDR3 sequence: CASSLGGGTGGHGYTF. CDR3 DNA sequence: TGTGCCAGCAGCTTAGGAGGTGGGACAGGGGGCCATGGCTACACCTTC.